This TCR beta chain is drawn from a study of prognosis after radiotherapy for stage I lung cancer. Background on the study: The patients included about 15 who had newly diagnosed primary stage I lung tumors, along with about 5 others who had oligometastatic NSCLC after their primary tumor had been surgically resected.

Researchers used two-round multiplex PCR to amplify TCR beta CDR3 starting from genomic DNA. Gene-specific TRBV and TRBJ primers were used in PCR round one. One entry per CDR3 protein results from TCRdb running MiXCR on the multiplex PCR reads. The sample has more than 25,000 distinct CDR3 sequences, 25% to 40% seen once. A word on this clonotype: The antigen remains undetermined. Since no conserved phenylalanine or tryptophan closes the CDR3, a read error is the likely cause.

Findings of the study overall: It was reported that patients with metastases and those without them differed in TRBV and TRBJ gene usage.

CDR3 length: 13 amino acids. The ends were cut back, 4 bases at V and 7 bases at J, with 11 bases in the middle. Germline V lookup: CDR1 LGHNT, CDR2 FRNRAP. The rearrangement links TRBV12-5 to TRBJ2-1; D is unclear. This sequence originates from a donor at least 50 years old with non-small cell lung cancer. Sequenced here: PBMCs, sampled before or after stereotactic body radiation therapy (not recorded which). The CDR3 loop reads CASGWSFPNEQFL. The CDR3 region has the DNA TGTGCTAGTGGTTGGAGCTTTCCGAATGAGCAGTTCCTC.